Sequencing of this T cell receptor (beta chain) was carried out in a study of T cells in Graves' hyperthyroidism and ophthalmopathy. This clonotype was picked up many times. No antigen is known for it. The study excluded patients with uncontrolled infection, other autoimmune disease, pregnancy or lactation. Diagnosing involved the use of clinical symptoms, serum thyroxine and TRAb, thyroid ultrasound and orbital computed tomography. Fresh peripheral blood, about 9.3 ml, yielded the PBMCs. Broader study findings: Ophthalmopathy got predicted by the model a median approximately 6.3 months before its onset.

RNA transcripts provided the source from which TCR beta CDR3 regions were amplified. The TCR CDR3 first-round RT-PCR relied on the HTBI primer set. TCRdb re-analysed the multiplex PCR reads in MiXCR, keeping a single row per CDR3 protein. The profile shows around 300,000 distinct CDR3 sequences, about 13% of them singletons. The sample taken for sequencing was blood. The receptor was derived from a woman aged 40-49 years with Graves' ophthalmopathy.

CDR3 sequence reads: CSAPQAFSAEAFF. In DNA form, the CDR3 reads TGCAGTGCTCCCCAGGCGTTTTCAGCTGAAGCTTTCTTT. J is TRBJ1-1 and V is TRBV20-1, with D hard to call. This CDR3 is 13 amino acids long. CDR1 DFQATT and CDR2 SNEGSKA come from the germline V gene (reference sequence). V was trimmed by 5 bases and J by 6 bases, leaving 16 bases between them.